This TCR beta chain was sequenced for a study of T cells expressing NK-cell markers. Overall study findings and caveats: For over five donors, the dominant NKG2C+ clonotypes made up about 1.0-8% of their CD8+ T cells. Topping the CD3+CD56-NKG2C+ fraction as well were these clonotypes, in a few donors.

The length of the CDR3 is 16 residues. Per the germline V gene, CDR1 is SGHNT and CDR2 is YENEEA. UMIs accompanied the 5'RACE template switching by which TCR beta cDNA was made. Each CDR3 protein gets one entry in TCRdb, which reprocessed the 5' RACE reads and gives no DNA. The table lists about 460,000 distinct CDR3 sequences, with roughly 1.4% in the top ten. In the case of this clonotype: The antigen is not known.

V gene TRBV11-3 combines with J gene TRBJ2-2; TCRdb's assignment of TRBD2 cannot be checked, as there is no DNA. The sample was blood T cells: a sorted CD56 or NKG2C T cell subset, CD4+ or CD8+ T cells, or bulk PBMC T cells (not recorded which). This TCR was recovered from a woman in her forties or fifties in good health. This CDR3 is CATLRVGGVIPGELFF.